This T cell receptor (beta chain) was obtained from a study of cytomegalovirus exposure and HLA in healthy donors. Turning to the study itself: Genotyping showed 81% of 350 to 400 donors falling in the Caucasian-associated ancestry cluster. Study conclusions and caveats: In vitro, a few CMV-associated chains proved specific for CMV antigens. High specificity and sensitivity for cytomegalovirus status were reported for the classifier. Most of the TCR beta V segments (in an earlier analysis) were productive either about 90% or about 30% of the time.

This clone has only a few counts. Its antigen is currently unknown. The PCR ran on 60 Vbeta and 13 Jbeta primers. The method was immunoSEQ multiplex PCR; TCRdb's version includes in-frame clones alone and lacks a portion of them. Of about 71,000 clones in the sample, less than 75% were seen once. The specimen sequenced was PBMCs. This sequence originates from a man aged 35 to 55 in good health and CMV-seropositive.

This chain's CDR3 is CASSISGTRVFNEQFF. In DNA form, the CDR3 reads TGTGCCAGTAGTATAAGTGGGACTAGGGTATTCAATGAGCAGTTCTTC. V and J are TRBV19 and TRBJ2-1; 8 bases agree with TRBD2. The CDR3 totals 16 residues. After removal of 2 bases from V and 6 bases from J, the junction contained 9 bases not matched to a gene. The germline V gene encodes CDR1 LNHDA and CDR2 SQIVND (reference sequence).